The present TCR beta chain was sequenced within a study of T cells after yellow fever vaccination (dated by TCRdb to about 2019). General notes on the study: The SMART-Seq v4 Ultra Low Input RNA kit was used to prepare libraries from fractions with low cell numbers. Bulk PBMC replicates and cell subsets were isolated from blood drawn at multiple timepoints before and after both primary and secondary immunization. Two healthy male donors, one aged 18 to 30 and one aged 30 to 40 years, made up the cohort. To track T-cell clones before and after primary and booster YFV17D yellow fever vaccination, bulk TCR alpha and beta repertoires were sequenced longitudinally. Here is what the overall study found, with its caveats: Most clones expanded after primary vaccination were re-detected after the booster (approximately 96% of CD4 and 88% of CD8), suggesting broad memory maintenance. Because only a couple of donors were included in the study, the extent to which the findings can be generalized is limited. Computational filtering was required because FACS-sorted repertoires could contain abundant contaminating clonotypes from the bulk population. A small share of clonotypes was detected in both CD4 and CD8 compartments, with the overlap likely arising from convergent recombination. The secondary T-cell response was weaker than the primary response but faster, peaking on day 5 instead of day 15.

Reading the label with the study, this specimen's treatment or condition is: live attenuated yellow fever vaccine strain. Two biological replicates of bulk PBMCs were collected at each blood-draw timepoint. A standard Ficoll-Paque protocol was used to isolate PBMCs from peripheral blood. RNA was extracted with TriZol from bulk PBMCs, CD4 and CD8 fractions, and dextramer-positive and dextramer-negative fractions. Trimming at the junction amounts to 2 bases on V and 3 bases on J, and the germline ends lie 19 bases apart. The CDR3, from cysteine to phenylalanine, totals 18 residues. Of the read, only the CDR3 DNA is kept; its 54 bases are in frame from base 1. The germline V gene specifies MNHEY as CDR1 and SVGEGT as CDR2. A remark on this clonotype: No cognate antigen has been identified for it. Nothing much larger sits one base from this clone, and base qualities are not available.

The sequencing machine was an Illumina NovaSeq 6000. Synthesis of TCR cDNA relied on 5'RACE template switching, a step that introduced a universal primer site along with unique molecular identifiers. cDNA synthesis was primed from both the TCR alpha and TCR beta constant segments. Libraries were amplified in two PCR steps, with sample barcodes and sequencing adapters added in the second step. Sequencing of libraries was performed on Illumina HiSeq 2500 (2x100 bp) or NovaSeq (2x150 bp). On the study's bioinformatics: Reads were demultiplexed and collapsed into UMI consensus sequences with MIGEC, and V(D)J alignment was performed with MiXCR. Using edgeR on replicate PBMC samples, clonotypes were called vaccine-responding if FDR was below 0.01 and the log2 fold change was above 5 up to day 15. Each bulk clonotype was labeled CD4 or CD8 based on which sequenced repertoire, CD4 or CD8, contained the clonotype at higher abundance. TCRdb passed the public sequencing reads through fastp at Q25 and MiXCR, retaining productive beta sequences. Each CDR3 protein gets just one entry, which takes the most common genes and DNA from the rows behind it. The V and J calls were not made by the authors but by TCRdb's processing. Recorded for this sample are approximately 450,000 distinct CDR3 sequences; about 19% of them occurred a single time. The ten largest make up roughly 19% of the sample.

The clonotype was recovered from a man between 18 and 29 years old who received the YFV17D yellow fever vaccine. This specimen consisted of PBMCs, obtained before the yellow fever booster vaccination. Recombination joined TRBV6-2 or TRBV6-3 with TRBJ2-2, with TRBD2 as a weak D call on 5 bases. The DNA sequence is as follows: TGTGCCAGCAGTTACCCAGCGGCCGGCATATACCACACCGGGGAGCTGTTTTTT. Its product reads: CASSYPAAGIYHTGELFF.